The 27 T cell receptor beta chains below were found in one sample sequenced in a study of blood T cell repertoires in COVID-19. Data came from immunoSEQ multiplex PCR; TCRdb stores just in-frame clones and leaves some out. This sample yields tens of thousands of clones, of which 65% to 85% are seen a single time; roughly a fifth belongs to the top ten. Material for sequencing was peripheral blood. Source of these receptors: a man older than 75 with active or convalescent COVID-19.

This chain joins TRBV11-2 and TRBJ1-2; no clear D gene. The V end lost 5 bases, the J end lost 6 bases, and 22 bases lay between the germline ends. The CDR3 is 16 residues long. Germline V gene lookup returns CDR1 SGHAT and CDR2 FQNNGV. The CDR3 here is CASSLYPAPARDGYTF. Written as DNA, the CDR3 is TGTGCCAGCAGCCTATACCCCGCCCCGGCGAGGGATGGCTACACCTTC.

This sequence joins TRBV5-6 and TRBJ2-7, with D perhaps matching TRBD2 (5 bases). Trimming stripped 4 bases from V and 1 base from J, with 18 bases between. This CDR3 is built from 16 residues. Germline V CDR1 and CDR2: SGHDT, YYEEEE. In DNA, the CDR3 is TGTGCCAGCAGCACCCCGAAGAGGGAACATTCCTACGAGCAGTACTTC. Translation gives CASSTPKREHSYEQYF.

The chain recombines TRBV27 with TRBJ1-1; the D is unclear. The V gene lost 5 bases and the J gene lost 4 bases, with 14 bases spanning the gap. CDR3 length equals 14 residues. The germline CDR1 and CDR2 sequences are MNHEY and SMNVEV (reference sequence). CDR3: CASSPVRVTTEAFF. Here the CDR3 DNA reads TGTGCCAGCAGTCCGGTACGGGTTACCACTGAAGCTTTCTTT.

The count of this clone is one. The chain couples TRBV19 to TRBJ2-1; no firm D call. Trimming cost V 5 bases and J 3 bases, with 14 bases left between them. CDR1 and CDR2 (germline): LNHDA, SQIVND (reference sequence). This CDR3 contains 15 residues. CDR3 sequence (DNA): TGTGCCAGTAGTGTCGACACGTACGACTACAATGAGCAGTTCTTC. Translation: CASSVDTYDYNEQFF.

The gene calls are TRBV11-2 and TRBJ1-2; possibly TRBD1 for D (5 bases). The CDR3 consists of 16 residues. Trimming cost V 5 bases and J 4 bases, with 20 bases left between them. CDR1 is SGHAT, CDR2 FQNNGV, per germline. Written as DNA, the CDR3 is TGTGCCAGCAGCCCGCCGGGTCTCACGGGGGGCTATGGCTACACCTTC. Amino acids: CASSPPGLTGGYGYTF.

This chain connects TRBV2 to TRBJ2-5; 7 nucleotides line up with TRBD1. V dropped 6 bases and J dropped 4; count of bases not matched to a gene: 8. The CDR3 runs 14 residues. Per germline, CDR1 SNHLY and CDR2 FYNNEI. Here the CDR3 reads CASRDPGTAETQYF. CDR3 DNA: TGTGCCAGCAGGGACCCCGGGACAGCAGAGACCCAGTACTTC. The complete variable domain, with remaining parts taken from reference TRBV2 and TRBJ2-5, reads EPEVTQTPSHQVTQMGQEVILRCVPISNHLYFYWYRQILGQKVEFLVSFYNNEISEKSEIFDDQFSVERPDGSNFTLKIRSTKLEDSAMYFCASRDPGTAETQYFGPGTRLLVL.

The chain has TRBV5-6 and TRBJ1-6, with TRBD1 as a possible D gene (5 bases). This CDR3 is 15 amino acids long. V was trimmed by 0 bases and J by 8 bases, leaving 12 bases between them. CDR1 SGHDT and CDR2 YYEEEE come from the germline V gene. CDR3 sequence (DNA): TGTGCCAGCAGCTTGGACCAGGGTCCGGATTCACCCCTCCACTTT. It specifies CASSLDQGPDSPLHF.

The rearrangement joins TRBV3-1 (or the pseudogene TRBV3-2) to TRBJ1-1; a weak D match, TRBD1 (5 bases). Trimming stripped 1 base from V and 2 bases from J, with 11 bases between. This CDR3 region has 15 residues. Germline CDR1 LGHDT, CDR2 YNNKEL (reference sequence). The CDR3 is CASSQGGSLNTEAFF. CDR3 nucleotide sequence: TGTGCCAGCAGCCAAGGGGGCAGTCTTAACACTGAAGCTTTCTTT.

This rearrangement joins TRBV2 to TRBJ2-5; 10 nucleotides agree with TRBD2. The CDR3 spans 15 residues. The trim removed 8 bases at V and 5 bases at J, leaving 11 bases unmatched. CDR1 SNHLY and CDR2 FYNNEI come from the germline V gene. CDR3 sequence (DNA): TGTGCCAGCCGACCAGCGGGAGGGCCTTCCGAGACCCAGTACTTC. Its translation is CASRPAGGPSETQYF.

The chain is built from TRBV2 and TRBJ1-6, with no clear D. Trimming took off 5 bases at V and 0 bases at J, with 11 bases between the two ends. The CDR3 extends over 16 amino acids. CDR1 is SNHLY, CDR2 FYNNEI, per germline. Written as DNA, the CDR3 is TGTGCCAGCAGTACACAGAGAAGCTCCTATAATTCACCCCTCCACTTT. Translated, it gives CASSTQRSSYNSPLHF.

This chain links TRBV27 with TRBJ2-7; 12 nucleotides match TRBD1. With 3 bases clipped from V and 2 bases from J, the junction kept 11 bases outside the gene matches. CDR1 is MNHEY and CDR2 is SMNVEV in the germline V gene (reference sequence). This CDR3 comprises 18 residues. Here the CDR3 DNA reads TGTGCCAGCAGTTTGATCCCCTCAGGGACAGGGGGCCCCTACGAGCAGTACTTC. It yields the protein CASSLIPSGTGGPYEQYF.

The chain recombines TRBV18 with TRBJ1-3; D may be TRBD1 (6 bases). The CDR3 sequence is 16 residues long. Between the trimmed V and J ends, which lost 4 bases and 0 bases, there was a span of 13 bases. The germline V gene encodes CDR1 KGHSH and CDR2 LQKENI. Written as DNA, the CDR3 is TGTGCCAGCTCACTCGACAGGCTAATCTCTGGAAACACCATATATTTT. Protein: CASSLDRLISGNTIYF.

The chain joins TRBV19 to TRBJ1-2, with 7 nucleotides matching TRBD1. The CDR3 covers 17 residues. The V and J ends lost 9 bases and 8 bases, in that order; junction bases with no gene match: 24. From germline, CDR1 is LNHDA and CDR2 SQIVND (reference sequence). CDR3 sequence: CASATYVNIEQGKGYTF. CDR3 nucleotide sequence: TGTGCCAGCGCCACCTACGTGAATATAGAACAGGGGAAAGGCTACACCTTC. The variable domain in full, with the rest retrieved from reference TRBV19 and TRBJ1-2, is DGGITQSPKYLFRKEGQNVTLSCEQNLNHDAMYWYRQDPGQGLRLIYYSQIVNDFQKGDIAEGYSVSREKKESFPLTVTSAQKNPTAFYLCASATYVNIEQGKGYTFGSGTRLTVV.

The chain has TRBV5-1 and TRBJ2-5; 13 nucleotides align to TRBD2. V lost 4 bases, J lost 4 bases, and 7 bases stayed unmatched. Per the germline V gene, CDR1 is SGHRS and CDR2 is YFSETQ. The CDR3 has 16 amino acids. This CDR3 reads CASSLTSGGAGETQYF. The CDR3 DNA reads TGCGCCAGCAGCCTAACTAGCGGGGGGGCGGGAGAGACCCAGTACTTC.

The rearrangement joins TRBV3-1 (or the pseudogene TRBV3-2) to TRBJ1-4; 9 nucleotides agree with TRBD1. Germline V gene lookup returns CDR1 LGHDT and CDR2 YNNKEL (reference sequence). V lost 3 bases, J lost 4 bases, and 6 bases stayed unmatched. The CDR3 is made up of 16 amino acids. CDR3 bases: TGTGCCAGCAGCCATTCCCGGGACAGGGTTAATGAAAAACTGTTTTTT. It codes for CASSHSRDRVNEKLFF.

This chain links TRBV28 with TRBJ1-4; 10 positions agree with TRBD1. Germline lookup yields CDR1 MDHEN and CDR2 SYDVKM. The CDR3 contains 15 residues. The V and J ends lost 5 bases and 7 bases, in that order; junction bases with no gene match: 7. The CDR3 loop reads CASSDQGQGSEKLFF. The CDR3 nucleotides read TGTGCCAGCAGTGATCAGGGACAGGGGAGTGAAAAACTGTTTTTT.

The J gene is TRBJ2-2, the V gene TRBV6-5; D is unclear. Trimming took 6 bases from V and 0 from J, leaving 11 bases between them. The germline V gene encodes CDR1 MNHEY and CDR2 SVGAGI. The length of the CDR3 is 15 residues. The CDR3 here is CASRPLETNTGELFF. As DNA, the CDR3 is TGTGCCAGCAGGCCCCTAGAGACGAACACCGGGGAGCTGTTTTTT.

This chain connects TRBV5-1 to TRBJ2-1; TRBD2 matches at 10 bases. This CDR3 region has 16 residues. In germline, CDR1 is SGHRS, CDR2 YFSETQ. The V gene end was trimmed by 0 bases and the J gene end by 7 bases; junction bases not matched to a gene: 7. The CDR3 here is CASSLVSGGFGNEQFF. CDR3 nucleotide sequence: TGCGCCAGCAGCTTGGTTAGCGGGGGGTTCGGGAATGAGCAGTTCTTC.

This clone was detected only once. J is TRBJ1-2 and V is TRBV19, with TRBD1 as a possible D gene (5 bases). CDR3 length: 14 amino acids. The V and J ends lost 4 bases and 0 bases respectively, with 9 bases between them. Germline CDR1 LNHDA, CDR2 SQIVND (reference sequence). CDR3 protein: CASSTGITNYGYTF. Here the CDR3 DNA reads TGTGCCAGTAGTACAGGGATTACTAACTATGGCTACACCTTC.

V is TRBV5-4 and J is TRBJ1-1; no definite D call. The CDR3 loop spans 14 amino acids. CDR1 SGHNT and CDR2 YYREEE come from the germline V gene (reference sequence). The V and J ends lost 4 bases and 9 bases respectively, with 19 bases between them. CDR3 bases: TGTGCCAGCAGCACCGGCGCGGGCCAAAAGAAAGCTTTCTTT. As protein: CASSTGAGQKKAFF. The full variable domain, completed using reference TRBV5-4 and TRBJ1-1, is ETGVTQSPTHLIKTRGQQVTLRCSSQSGHNTVSWYQQALGQGPQFIFQYYREEENGRGNFPPRFSGLQFPNYSSELNVNALELDDSALYLCASSTGAGQKKAFFGQGTRLTVV.

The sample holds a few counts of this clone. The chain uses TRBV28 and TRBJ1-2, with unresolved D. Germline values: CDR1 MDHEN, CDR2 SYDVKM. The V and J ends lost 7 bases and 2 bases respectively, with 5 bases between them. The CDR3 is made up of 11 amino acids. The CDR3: CASISNYGYTF. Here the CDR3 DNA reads TGTGCCAGCATCTCCAACTATGGCTACACCTTC.

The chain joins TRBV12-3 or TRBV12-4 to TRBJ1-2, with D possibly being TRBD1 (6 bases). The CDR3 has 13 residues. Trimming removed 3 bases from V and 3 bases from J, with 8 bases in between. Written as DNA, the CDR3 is TGTGCCAGCAGTTTCAGGGGCCACTATGGCTACACCTTC. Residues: CASSFRGHYGYTF.

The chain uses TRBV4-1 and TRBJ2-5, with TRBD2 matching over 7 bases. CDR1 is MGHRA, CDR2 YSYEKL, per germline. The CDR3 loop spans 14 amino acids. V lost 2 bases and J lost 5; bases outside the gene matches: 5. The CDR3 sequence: CASSQKRGWETQYF. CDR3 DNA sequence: TGCGCCAGCAGCCAAAAGCGGGGCTGGGAGACCCAGTACTTC.

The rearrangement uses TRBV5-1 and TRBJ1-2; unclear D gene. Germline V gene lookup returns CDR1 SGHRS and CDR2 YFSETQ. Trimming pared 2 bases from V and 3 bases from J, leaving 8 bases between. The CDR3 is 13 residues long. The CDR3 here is CASSFTGDYGYTF. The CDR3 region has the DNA TGCGCCAGCAGCTTTACGGGAGACTATGGCTACACCTTC.

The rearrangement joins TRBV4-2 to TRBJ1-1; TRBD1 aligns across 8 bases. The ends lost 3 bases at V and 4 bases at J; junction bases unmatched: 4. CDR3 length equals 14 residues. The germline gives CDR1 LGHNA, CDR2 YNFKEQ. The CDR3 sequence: CASSQDRAGTEAFF. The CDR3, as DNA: TGTGCCAGCAGCCAGGACAGGGCGGGCACTGAAGCTTTCTTT.

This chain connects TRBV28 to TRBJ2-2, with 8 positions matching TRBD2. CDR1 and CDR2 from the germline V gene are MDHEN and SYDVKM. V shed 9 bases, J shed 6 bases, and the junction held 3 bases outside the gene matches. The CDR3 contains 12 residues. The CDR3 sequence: CASTGGAGELFF. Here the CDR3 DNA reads TGTGCCAGTACCGGGGGGGCCGGGGAGCTGTTTTTT.

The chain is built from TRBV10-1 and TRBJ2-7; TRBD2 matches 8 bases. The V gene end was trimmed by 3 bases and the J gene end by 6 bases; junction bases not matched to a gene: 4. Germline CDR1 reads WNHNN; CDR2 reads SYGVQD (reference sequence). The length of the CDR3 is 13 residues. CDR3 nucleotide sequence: TGCGCCAGCAGTGAACGGGAGGGGCTCGAGCAGTACTTC. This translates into CASSEREGLEQYF.